Below are 9 T cell receptor beta chains sequenced from a single sample in a study of shared clonotypes between healthy human individuals. Method: immunoSEQ multiplex PCR; TCRdb's copy keeps in-frame clones and lacks some. The sample lists 2 million or so clones, around 95% occurring once. Material: naive CD4+ T cells sorted from blood. Subset described: CD45RA+ positively selected. These receptors all stem from a man between 18 and 35 years old in good health.

The rearrangement joins TRBV5-6 to TRBJ1-5; possible D gene TRBD1, 5 bases. Looked up from germline, CDR1 is SGHDT and CDR2 is YYEEEE. The V gene lost 2 bases and the J gene lost 1 base, with 16 bases spanning the gap. The CDR3 is 17 residues long. Here the CDR3 reads CASSFGGVGLSNQPQHF. As DNA, the CDR3 is TGTGCCAGCAGCTTTGGGGGGGTAGGACTGAGCAATCAGCCCCAGCATTTT.

This clone was seen once. The V and J genes are TRBV25-1 and TRBJ2-4; D assignment may be TRBD1 or TRBD2 (5 bases each). Trimming removed 0 bases from V and 0 bases from J, with 12 bases in between. CDR3 length: 17 residues. Germline lookup yields CDR1 MGHDK and CDR2 SYGVNS. CDR3 DNA sequence: TGTGCCAGCAGTGAATATATTATCGGGGCAGCCAAAAACATTCAGTACTTC. Encoded protein: CASSEYIIGAAKNIQYF.

The chain recombines TRBV11-2 with TRBJ1-2, with D tentatively TRBD1 (5 bases). CDR1 is SGHAT, CDR2 FQNNGV, per germline. This CDR3 comprises 13 residues. V lost 3 bases and J 9 bases, leaving 14 bases between the germline ends. The DNA of the CDR3 is TGTGCCAGCAGCTTCACGGATCAGGGAAGCTACACCTTC. Protein: CASSFTDQGSYTF.

The chain recombines TRBV5-4 with TRBJ2-5; D unresolved. The CDR3 is 12 residues long. Trimming shortened V by 5 bases and J by 5 bases, and 10 bases separated the two germline ends. Germline V CDR1 and CDR2: SGHNT, YYREEE (reference sequence). The DNA for the CDR3 is TGTGCCAGCAGGGATCGGAGTGAGACCCAGTACTTC. It yields the protein CASRDRSETQYF.

The V gene is TRBV9, the J gene TRBJ1-1, with D hard to call. V lost 1 base and J lost 4, with 11 bases in between. This CDR3 spans 14 amino acids. Germline lookup yields CDR1 SGDLS and CDR2 YYNGEE. In DNA form, the CDR3 reads TGTGCCAGCAGCGTACTCGCGTGGAGCACTGAAGCTTTCTTT. Translating gives CASSVLAWSTEAFF. The full variable domain, its missing parts supplied by reference TRBV9 and TRBJ1-1, is DSGVTQTPKHLITATGQRVTLRCSPRSGDLSVYWYQQSLDQGLQFLIQYYNGEERAKGNILERFSAQQFPDLHSELNLSSLELGDSALYFCASSVLAWSTEAFFGQGTRLTVV.

The chain combines TRBV10-3 with TRBJ2-7; TRBD1 agrees at 10 bases. The trim removed 9 bases at V and 6 bases at J, leaving 8 bases unmatched. Germline assignment: CDR1 ENHRY and CDR2 SYGVKD. This CDR3 spans 13 amino acids. The DNA for the CDR3 is TGTGCCATAGAGGCGGGACAGGGGCTCGAGCAGTACTTC. Translating it yields CAIEAGQGLEQYF.

CDR3 coding DNA: TGTGCCACCGCTACGGGGGGGAACTCCTACGAGCAGTACTTC. Residues: CATATGGNSYEQYF. The chain combines TRBV15 with TRBJ2-7; the match to TRBD2 covers 8 bases. Germline trimming cut 8 bases from V and 0 bases from J; bases unmatched to any gene: 6. CDR1 and CDR2 (germline): LNHNV, YYDKDF (reference sequence). This CDR3 is built from 14 residues. Filled out from reference TRBV15 and TRBJ2-7, the complete variable domain reads DAMVIQNPRYQVTQFGKPVTLSCSQTLNHNVMYWYQQKSSQAPKLLFHYYDKDFNNEADTPDNFQSRRPNTSFCFLDIRSPGLGDTAMYLCATATGGNSYEQYFGPGTRLTVT.

J is TRBJ1-6 and V is TRBV5-1; D is possibly TRBD1 (6 bases). CDR1 SGHRS and CDR2 YFSETQ come from the germline V gene. This CDR3 has 15 residues. V was trimmed by 4 bases and J by 5 bases, leaving 13 bases between them. The CDR3 region is CASSLWTEDNSPLHF. The CDR3 DNA reads as TGCGCCAGCAGCCTCTGGACAGAAGATAATTCACCCCTCCACTTT.

The genes are TRBV28 and TRBJ2-5, with 7 bases matching TRBD1. CDR1 and CDR2 (germline): MDHEN, SYDVKM. There are 14 residues in the CDR3. V lost 3 bases, J lost 1 base, and 2 bases stayed unmatched. This CDR3 is CASSLWDSQETQYF. CDR3 DNA sequence: TGTGCCAGCAGTTTGTGGGACAGCCAAGAGACCCAGTACTTC.